Listed below are T cell receptor beta chains from one sample, sequenced in a study of blood T cell repertoires in COVID-19. Profiling relied on immunoSEQ multiplex PCR, and the TCRdb table lists in-frame clones only, not all of them. The data show about 75,000 clones, 80% to 90% seen once. Sequencing was performed on peripheral blood. The receptors were sampled from a woman between 45 and 65 years old with acute or convalescent COVID-19. The conserved cysteine and the conserved F or W are not part of the CDR3 here.

V gene: TRBV5-1
CDR3 protein: ASSLTSGGIEQF

V gene: TRBV6-5
CDR3 protein: ASSYFPGLAAGVQF

V gene: TRBV2
CDR3 protein: ASIEVGGGAWH

V gene: TRBV5-1
CDR3 protein: ASSLVPELYGYT

V gene: TRBV6-5
CDR3 protein: ASSSIGLPNHNEQF

V gene: TRBV5-6
CDR3 protein: ASSLGGTQY

V gene: TRBV19
CDR3 protein: ASSMGQAPRNEKLF

V gene: TRBV3-1/TRBV3-2
CDR3 protein: ASSLLYNEQF

V gene: TRBV13
CDR3 protein: ASSLESFGTPFYEQY

V gene: TRBV5-4
CDR3 protein: ASSRASGDTDTQY

V gene: TRBV10-3
CDR3 protein: AISDPTNSGGALWDEQF

V gene: TRBV5-1
CDR3 protein: ASSLAVNTYEQY

V gene: TRBV6-2/TRBV6-3
CDR3 protein: ASSSGTSLSGANVLT

V gene: TRBV5-4
CDR3 protein: ASSLGLAGVGGELF

V gene: TRBV4-1
CDR3 protein: ASSQDRANYGYT

V gene: TRBV10-3
CDR3 protein: ATQGPTAYEQY

V gene: TRBV29-1
CDR3 protein: SVSTGVAKNIQY

V gene: TRBV10-3
CDR3 protein: AISIGETQY

V gene: TRBV5-1
CDR3 protein: ASSAGQYNEKLF

V gene: TRBV28
CDR3 protein: ASGTSLYEQY

V gene: TRBV3-1/TRBV3-2
CDR3 protein: ASSQGVQGEQF

V gene: TRBV7-9
CDR3 protein: ASSSQLWTASSGANVLT

V gene: TRBV6-5
CDR3 protein: ASRQGLGNEKLF

V gene: TRBV27
CDR3 protein: ASSSGRQAKNIQY

V gene: TRBV5-1
CDR3 protein: ASSLGVSSGNTIY

V gene: TRBV2
CDR3 protein: ASTGGGNTIY

V gene: TRBV28
CDR3 protein: ASSQGNTIY

V gene: TRBV6-2/TRBV6-3
CDR3 protein: ASSYSGGPYEQY

V gene: TRBV2
CDR3 protein: ASRPLAGVTDTQY

V gene: TRBV7-6
CDR3 protein: ASSSTSGATGELF

V gene: TRBV13
CDR3 protein: ASSQWDRSTDTQY

V gene: TRBV7-9
CDR3 protein: ASSLVPLGDRALNYGYT

V gene: TRBV18
CDR3 protein: ASSPRIGTGSNQPQH

V gene: TRBV11-2
CDR3 protein: ASSSPGAGGLREQF

V gene: TRBV9
CDR3 protein: ASSVGGTVSEAF

V gene: TRBV5-1
CDR3 protein: ASSDTPGQVSGANVLT

V gene: TRBV30
CDR3 protein: AWSVQNSNQPQH

V gene: TRBV28
CDR3 protein: ASSPAGGPTDTQY

V gene: TRBV27
CDR3 protein: ASKLGGGTDTQY

V gene: TRBV10-1
CDR3 protein: ASSEYRGDDEQF

V gene: TRBV7-8
CDR3 protein: ASSPLHEQY

V gene: TRBV4-2
CDR3 protein: ASSPRTSGGAEQY

V gene: TRBV9
CDR3 protein: ASSFQGAGYNEQF

V gene: TRBV7-2
CDR3 protein: ASSLVGGSTDTQY

V gene: TRBV27
CDR3 protein: ASSLYNTPGQGRGTYEQY

V gene: TRBV5-4
CDR3 protein: ASSLSSGRTNEQF